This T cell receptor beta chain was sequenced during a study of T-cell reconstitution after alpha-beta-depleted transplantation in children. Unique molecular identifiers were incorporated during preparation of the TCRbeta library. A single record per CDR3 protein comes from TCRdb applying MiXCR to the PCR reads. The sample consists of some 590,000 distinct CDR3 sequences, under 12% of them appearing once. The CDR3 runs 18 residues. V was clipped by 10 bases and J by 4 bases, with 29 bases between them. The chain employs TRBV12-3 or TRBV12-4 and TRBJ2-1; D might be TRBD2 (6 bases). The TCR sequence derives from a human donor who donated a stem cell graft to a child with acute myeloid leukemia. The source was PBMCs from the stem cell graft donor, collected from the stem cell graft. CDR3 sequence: CAICRLSGSGSRYNEQFF. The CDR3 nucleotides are TGTGCCATCTGCCGACTCTCCGGGAGCGGTAGTAGGTACAATGAGCAGTTCTTC.